This T cell receptor (beta chain) originates from a study of Ad26.COV2.S vaccination and SARS-CoV-2 variants (dated by TCRdb to 2020 to 2023). As for the study more broadly: Vaccine-arm donors were drawn from COV1001, a multicentre, randomized, double-blind, placebo-controlled phase I-IIa trial of Ad26.COV2.S in healthy adults. Trial participants were randomized into five groups of five: low-dose or high-dose Ad26.COV2.S given once or twice, or placebo on both occasions. Ad26.COV2.S was given intramuscularly at 5x10^10 or 1x10^11 viral particles, as a single shot or as two shots 56 days apart. TCRbeta repertoire sequencing was used to assess the specificity and breadth of SARS-CoV-2-reactive T cell receptors after Ad26.COV2.S vaccination. Blinding of investigators to trial group allocation was maintained during experiments and outcome assessment. A total of 32 samples were included in the TCR-sequenced set, comprising roughly 20 Ad26.COV2.S vaccine recipients, 5 placebo recipients and 8 SARS-CoV-2 convalescent individuals. Broader findings and caveats from the paper: It was noted by the authors that total T cell responses may have been underestimated by the TCR breadth and depth analyses. The study was not powered for comparison of responses between vaccine doses or regimens. Vaccine and placebo recipients had comparable non-spike TCR breadth, which fits with the vaccine containing only spike. Spike-specific TCR breadth was higher in Ad26.COV2.S recipients than in placebo recipients (P = 0.0014). Substantial breadth of spike-specific CD8+ and CD4+ T cell responses was reported after vaccination.

As regards this clone: Its antigen target is currently unknown. No much larger clone is present one base from it, and per-base qualities are unavailable.

This specimen's treatment or condition label, per the study, means: roughly 20 received Ad26.COV2.S at low or high dose, single or two shots; about 5 received placebo; per-sample allocation not given. Repertoires of vaccine and placebo recipients were sequenced from samples taken on day 63 after the first injection. In Cohort 1b, 25 or so adults aged 18-55 years were enrolled at a single site in Boston, USA, between 29 July and 7 August 2020. Ad26.COV2.S consisted of a replication-incompetent adenovirus type 26 vector by which a prefusion-stabilized SARS-CoV-2 spike protein from the original Wuhan strain was expressed. The trim is 4 bases for V and 2 bases for J, with a gap of 7 bases between the germline ends. The CDR3, cysteine through phenylalanine, is 13 amino acids long. Kept here is only the CDR3 DNA, which spans 39 bases and is read in frame from base 1. Per the germline V gene (reference sequence), LNHDA is the CDR1 and SQIVND is the CDR2.

TCRbeta CDR3 regions were sequenced with the immunoSEQ Assay. After extraction, genomic DNA underwent amplification by bias-controlled multiplex PCR, followed by high-throughput sequencing. The paper's processing steps were these. Collapsing and filtering of sequences were performed to quantify the absolute abundance of each unique TCRbeta CDR3 region. T cell fraction was estimated by normalizing TCRbeta template counts to usable DNA, which was measured by amplifying reference genes present in all nucleated cells. Repertoire TCRs were annotated as SARS-CoV-2-specific when V gene, CDR3 amino acid sequence and J gene were exactly matched to a known reactive TCR set. The reference SARS-CoV-2 TCR set was derived from MIRA and filtered for enrichment in COVID-19-positive ImmuneCODE repertoires, a step that removed public or cross-reactive TCRs. Using the MIRA antigens, annotated TCRs were further analysed by specific ORF or by position within an ORF. Depth was the summed frequency of annotated unique rearrangements, while breadth was defined as annotated unique rearrangements over total unique productive rearrangements. Two-sided Wilcoxon rank-sum tests were applied when comparing TCR breadth between groups. TCRdb holds this immuneACCESS table with in-frame rearrangements only. Some clones are missing; in checked studies, unresolved V genes explain under half, and the rest has no known cause. V and J calls and clone size follow that table, whereas D and trimming were derived from the DNA. Across this sample there are over 400,000 clones, with approximately 90% seen only once. The top ten clones comprise approximately 1.6% of the sample.

The origin of this receptor is a person aged 18-60 years who received the Ad26.COV2.S COVID-19 vaccine or a placebo. The sequence links TRBV19 to TRBJ2-3; there is no confident call for the D gene. This specimen consisted of peripheral blood, obtained in a trial of Ad26.COV2.S vaccine versus placebo. The nucleotides are TGTGCCAGTAGTACTTGGGCCACAGATACGCAGTATTTT. Its translation is CASSTWATDTQYF.